This section outlines one T cell receptor (beta chain) sequence together with its context. Its antigen remains unidentified. Between the trimmed V and J ends, which lost 3 bases and 0 bases, there was a span of 6 bases. Germline V gene data show CDR1 as PRHDT and CDR2 as FYEKMQ (reference sequence). The CDR3 consists of 14 residues. Noted time point: cycle 4 day 1 (C4D1), after around six weeks of nivolumab. Every patient had relapsed following autologous stem cell transplantation, and cohorts differed in brentuximab vedotin exposure. Only in-frame clones appear in the TCRdb table, and some are missing; sequencing was by immunoSEQ multiplex PCR. The table includes about 64,000 clones, around nine tenths detected once. This entry belongs to a study of PD-1 blockade in classical Hodgkin lymphoma. Looking at the study overall: The study gave patients nivolumab 3 mg/kg intravenously every 2 weeks. Points from the study as a whole: Compared with baseline, CD4+ but not CD8+ TCR diversity had risen significantly by C4D1. Complete responders matched newly diagnosed patients in baseline diversity.

Material: peripheral blood mononuclear cells (PBMCs), obtained before the fourth cycle of nivolumab. The chain couples TRBV13 to TRBJ1-5, with D possibly matching TRBD1 (5 bases). The source of this sequence is a human donor with classical Hodgkin lymphoma. CDR3: CASSFGTSNQPQHF. CDR3 coding DNA: TGTGCCAGCAGCTTCGGGACTAGCAATCAGCCCCAGCATTTT.